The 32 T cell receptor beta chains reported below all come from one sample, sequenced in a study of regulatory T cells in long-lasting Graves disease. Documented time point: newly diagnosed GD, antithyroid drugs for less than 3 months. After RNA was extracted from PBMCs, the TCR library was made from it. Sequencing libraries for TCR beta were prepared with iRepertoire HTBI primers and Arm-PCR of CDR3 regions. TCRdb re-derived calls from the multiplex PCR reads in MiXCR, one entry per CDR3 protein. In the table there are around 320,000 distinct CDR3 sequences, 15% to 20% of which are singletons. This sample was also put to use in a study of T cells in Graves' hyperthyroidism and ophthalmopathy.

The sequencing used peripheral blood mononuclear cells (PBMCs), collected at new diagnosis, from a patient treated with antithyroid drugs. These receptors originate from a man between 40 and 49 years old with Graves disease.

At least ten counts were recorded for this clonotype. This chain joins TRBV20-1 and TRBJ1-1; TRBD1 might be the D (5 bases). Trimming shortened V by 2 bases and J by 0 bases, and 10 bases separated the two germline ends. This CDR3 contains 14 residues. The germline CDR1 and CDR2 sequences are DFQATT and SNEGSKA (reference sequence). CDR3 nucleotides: TGCAGTGCTAGACTCGGGGGGATGAACACTGAAGCTTTCTTT. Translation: CSARLGGMNTEAFF.

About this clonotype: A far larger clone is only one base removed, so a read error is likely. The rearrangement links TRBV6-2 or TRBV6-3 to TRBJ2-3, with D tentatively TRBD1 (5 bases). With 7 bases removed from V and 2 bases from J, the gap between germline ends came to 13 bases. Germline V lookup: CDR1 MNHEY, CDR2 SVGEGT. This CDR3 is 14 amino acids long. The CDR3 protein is CASKKGYNTDTQYF. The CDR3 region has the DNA TGTGCCAGCAAGAAGGGGTATAACACAGATACGCAGTATTTT.

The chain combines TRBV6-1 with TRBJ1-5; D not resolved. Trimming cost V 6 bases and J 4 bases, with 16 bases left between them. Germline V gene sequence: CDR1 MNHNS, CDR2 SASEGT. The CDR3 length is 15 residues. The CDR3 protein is CASRPLLVGNQPQHF. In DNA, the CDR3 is TGTGCCAGCAGACCTCTTTTGGTAGGTAATCAGCCCCAGCATTTT.

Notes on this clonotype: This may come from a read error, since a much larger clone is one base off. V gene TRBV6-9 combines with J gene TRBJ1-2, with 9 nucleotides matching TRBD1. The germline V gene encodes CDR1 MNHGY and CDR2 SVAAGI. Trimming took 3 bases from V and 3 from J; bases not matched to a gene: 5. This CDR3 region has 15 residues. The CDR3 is CASSYWDRADYGYTF. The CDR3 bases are TGTGCCAGCAGTTACTGGGACAGGGCAGACTATGGCTACACCTTC.

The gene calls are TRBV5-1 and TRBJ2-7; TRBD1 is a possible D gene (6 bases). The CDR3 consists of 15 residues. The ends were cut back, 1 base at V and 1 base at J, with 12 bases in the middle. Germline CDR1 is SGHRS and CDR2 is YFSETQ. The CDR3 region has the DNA TGCGCCAGCAGCTTGAAGCAGGGGCCATCCTACGAGCAGTACTTC. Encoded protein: CASSLKQGPSYEQYF. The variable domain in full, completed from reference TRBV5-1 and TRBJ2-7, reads KAGVTQTPRYLIKTRGQQVTLSCSPISGHRSVSWYQQTPGQGLQFLFEYFSETQRNKGNFPGRFSGRQFSNSRSEMNVSTLELGDSALYLCASSLKQGPSYEQYFGPGTRLTVT.

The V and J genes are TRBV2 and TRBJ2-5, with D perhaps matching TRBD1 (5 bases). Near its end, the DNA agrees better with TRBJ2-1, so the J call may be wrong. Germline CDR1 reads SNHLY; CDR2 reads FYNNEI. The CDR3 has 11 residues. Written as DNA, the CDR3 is TGTGCCTGCAACCTAGGGGATGAGCAGTTCTTC. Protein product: CACNLGDEQFF.

This CDR3 reads CASRRQGAEETQYF. CDR3 coding DNA: TGTGCCAGCAGGAGACAGGGGGCTGAGGAGACCCAGTACTTC. The J gene is TRBJ2-1, the V gene TRBV6-2 or TRBV6-3; TRBD1 matches at 10 bases. The tail of the sequence fits TRBJ2-5 better, so the J call may be wrong. CDR1 is MNHEY, CDR2 SVGEGT, per germline. CDR3 length: 14 residues.

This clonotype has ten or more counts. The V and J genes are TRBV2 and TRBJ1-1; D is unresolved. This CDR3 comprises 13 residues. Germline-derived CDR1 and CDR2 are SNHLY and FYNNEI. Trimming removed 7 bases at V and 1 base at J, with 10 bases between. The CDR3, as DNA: TGTGCCAGCACTCAAGGTGGGAACACTGAAGCTTTCTTT. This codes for CASTQGGNTEAFF.

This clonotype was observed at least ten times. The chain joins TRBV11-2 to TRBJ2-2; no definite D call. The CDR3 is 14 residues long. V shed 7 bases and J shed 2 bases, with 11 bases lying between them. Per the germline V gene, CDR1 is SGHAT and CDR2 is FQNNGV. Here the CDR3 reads CASIALGNTGELFF. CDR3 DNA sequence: TGTGCCAGCATCGCTCTGGGCAACACCGGGGAGCTGTTTTTT. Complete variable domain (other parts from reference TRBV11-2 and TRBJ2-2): EAGVAQSPRYKIIEKRQSVAFWCNPISGHATLYWYQQILGQGPKLLIQFQNNGVVDDSQLPKDRFSAERLKGVDSTLKIQPAKLEDSAVYLCASIALGNTGELFFGEGSRLTVL.

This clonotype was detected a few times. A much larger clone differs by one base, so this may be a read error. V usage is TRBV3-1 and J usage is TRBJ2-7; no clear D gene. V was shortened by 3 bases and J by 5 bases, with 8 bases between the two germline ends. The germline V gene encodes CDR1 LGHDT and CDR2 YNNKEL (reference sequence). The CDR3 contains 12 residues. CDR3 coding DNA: TGTGCCAGCAGCCACAGGAACCACGAGCAGTACTTC. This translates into CASSHRNHEQYF.

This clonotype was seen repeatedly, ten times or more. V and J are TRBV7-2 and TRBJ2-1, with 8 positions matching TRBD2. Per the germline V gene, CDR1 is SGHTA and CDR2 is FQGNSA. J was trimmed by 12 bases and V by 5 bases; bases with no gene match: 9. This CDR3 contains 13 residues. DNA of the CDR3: TGTGCCAGCAGCGCCCCGGGACTAGGCGGGCAGTTCTTC. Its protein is CASSAPGLGGQFF.

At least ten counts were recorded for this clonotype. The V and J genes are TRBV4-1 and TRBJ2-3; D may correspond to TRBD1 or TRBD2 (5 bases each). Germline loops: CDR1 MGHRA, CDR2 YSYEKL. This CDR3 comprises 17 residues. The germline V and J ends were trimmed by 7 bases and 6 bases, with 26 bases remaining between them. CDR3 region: CASTRHEMGRPPDTQYF. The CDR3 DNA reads TGCGCCAGCACCCGGCACGAGATGGGACGACCGCCTGATACGCAGTATTTT.

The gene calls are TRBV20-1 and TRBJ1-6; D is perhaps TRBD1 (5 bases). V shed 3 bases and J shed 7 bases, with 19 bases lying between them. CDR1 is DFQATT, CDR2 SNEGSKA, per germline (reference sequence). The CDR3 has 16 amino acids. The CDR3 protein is CSARGGLGDGNSPLHF. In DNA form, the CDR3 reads TGCAGTGCTAGGGGGGGACTTGGGGATGGAAATTCACCCCTCCACTTT.

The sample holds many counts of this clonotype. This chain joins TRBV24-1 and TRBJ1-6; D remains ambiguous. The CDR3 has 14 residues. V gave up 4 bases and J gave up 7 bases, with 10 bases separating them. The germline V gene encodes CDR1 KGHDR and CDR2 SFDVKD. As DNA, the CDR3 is TGTGCCACCAGTGACCGGCAGTTAAATTCACCCCTCCACTTT. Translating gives CATSDRQLNSPLHF.

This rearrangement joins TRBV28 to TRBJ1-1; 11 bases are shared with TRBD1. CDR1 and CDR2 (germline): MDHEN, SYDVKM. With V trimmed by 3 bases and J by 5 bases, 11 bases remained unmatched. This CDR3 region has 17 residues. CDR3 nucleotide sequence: TGTGCCAGCAGTTTGCTCCTTGAGGGGGACAGGGGGACTGAAGCTTTCTTT. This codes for CASSLLLEGDRGTEAFF.

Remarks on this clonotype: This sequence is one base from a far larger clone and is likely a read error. CDR3 nucleotide sequence: TGTGCCAGCAGCCTCCTTCCCAGCGGGGGCCTGAGGAATGAGCAGTACTTC. It codes for CASSLLPSGGLRNEQYF. The rearrangement joins TRBV28 to TRBJ2-7, with 8 bases that match TRBD2. Per the germline V gene, CDR1 is MDHEN and CDR2 is SYDVKM. The V gene end was trimmed by 6 bases and the J gene end by 7 bases; junction bases not matched to a gene: 20. This CDR3 region has 17 residues. Supplemented by reference TRBV28 and TRBJ2-7, the full variable domain reads DVKVTQSSRYLVKRTGEKVFLECVQDMDHENMFWYRQDPGLGLRLIYFSYDVKMKEKGDIPEGYSVSREKKERFSLILESASTNQTSMYLCASSLLPSGGLRNEQYFGPGTRLTVT.

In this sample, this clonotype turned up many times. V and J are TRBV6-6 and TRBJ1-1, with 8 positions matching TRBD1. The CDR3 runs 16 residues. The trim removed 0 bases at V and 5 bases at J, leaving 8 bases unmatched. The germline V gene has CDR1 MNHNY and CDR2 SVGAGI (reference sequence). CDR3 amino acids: CASSYSAGGWSTEAFF. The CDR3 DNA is TGTGCCAGCAGTTACTCGGCAGGGGGCTGGAGTACTGAAGCTTTCTTT.

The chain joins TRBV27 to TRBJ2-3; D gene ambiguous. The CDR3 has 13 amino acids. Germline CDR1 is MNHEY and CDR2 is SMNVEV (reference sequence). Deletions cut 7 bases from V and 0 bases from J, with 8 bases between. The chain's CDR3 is CASKKFSTDTQYF. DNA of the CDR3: TGTGCCAGCAAGAAGTTTAGCACAGATACGCAGTATTTT.

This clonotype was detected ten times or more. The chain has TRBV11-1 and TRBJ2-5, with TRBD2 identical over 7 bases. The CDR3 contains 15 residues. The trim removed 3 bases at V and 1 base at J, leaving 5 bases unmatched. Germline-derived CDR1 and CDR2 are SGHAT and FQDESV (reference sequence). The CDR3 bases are TGTGCCAGCAGCTTTGCCCGGACTAGCCAAGAGACCCAGTACTTC. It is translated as CASSFARTSQETQYF.

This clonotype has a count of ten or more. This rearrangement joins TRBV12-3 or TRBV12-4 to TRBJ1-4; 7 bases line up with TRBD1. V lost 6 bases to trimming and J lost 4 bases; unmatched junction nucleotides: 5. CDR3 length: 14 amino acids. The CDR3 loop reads CASRERGLNEKLFF. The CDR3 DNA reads TGTGCCAGCAGAGAAAGGGGGCTTAATGAAAAACTGTTTTTT.

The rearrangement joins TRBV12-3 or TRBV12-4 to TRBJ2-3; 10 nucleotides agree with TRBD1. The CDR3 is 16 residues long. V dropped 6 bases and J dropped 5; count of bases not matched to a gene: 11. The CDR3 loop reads CASRTPGTGVEDTQYF. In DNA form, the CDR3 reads TGTGCCAGCAGAACTCCCGGGACAGGGGTGGAAGATACGCAGTATTTT.

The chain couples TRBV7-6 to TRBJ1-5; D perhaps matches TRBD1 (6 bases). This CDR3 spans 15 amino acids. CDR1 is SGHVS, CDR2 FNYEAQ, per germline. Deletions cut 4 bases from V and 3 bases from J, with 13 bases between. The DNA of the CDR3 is TGTGCCAGCAGCTCGCAGGGGCCACCCAATCAGCCCCAGCATTTT. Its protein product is CASSSQGPPNQPQHF.

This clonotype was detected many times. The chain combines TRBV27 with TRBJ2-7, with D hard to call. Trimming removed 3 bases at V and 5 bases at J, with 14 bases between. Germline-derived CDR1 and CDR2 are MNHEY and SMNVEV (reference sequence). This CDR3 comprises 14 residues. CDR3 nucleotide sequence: TGTGCCAGCAGTTTTCATCCGGTAGGGAACGAGCAGTACTTC. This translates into CASSFHPVGNEQYF.

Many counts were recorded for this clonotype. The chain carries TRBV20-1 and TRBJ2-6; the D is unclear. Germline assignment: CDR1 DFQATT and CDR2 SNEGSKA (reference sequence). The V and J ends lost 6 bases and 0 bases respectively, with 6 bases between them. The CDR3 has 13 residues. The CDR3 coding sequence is TGCAGTGCCCACTTCTCTGGGGCCAACGTCCTGACTTTC. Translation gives CSAHFSGANVLTF.

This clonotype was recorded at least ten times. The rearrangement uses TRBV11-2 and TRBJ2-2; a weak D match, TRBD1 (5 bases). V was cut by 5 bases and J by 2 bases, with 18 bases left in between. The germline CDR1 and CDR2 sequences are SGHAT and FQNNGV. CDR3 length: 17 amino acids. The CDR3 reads CASSLLKGMINTGELFF. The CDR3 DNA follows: TGTGCCAGCAGCCTGCTTAAGGGGATGATAAACACCGGGGAGCTGTTTTTT.

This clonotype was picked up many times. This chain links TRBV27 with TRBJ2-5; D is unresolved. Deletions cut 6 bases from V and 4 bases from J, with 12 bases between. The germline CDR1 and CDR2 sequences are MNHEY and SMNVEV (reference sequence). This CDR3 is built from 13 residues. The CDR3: CASSPPTGETQYF. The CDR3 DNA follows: TGTGCCAGCAGCCCGCCCACTGGAGAGACCCAGTACTTC.

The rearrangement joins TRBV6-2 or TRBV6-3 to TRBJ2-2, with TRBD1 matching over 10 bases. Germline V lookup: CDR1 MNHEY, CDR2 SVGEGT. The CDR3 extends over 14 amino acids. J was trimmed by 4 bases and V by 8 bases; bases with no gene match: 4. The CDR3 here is CASGQGVSTGELFF. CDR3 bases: TGTGCCAGCGGACAGGGGGTGAGCACCGGGGAGCTGTTTTTT.

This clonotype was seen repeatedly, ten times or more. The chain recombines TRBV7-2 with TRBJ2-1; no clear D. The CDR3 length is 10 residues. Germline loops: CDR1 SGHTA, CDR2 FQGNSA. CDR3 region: CESGSHEQFF. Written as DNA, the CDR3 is TGTGAGTCCGGGTCCCATGAGCAGTTCTTC. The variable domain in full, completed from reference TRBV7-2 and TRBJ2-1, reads GAGVSQSPSNKVTEKGKDVELRCDPISGHTALYWYRQSLGQGLEFLIYFQGNSAPDKSGLPSDRFSAERTGGSVSTLTIQRTQQEDSAVYLCESGSHEQFFGPGTRLTVL.

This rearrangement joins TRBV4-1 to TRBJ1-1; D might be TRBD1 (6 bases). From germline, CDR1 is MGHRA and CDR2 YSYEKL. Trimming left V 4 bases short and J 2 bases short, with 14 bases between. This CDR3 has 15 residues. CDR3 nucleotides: TGCGCCAGCAGCCGGGGGGGACATCCCAACACTGAAGCTTTCTTT. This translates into CASSRGGHPNTEAFF.

The CDR3 spells CASRPSEGAGNTIYF. CDR3 in DNA: TGCGCCAGCAGGCCCTCCGAGGGGGCGGGGAACACCATATATTTT. V usage is TRBV5-1 and J usage is TRBJ1-3; 7 bases are shared with TRBD1. The junction had 12 bases not matched to a gene; V was cut back by 5 bases and J by 7 bases. Germline V gene data show CDR1 as SGHRS and CDR2 as YFSETQ. The CDR3 runs 15 residues.

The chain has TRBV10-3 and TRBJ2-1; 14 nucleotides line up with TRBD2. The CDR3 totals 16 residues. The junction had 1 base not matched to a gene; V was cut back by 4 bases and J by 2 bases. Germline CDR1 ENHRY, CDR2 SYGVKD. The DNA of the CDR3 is TGTGCCATCAGTGGGACTAGCGGGGGGACCTACAATGAGCAGTTCTTC. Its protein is CAISGTSGGTYNEQFF.

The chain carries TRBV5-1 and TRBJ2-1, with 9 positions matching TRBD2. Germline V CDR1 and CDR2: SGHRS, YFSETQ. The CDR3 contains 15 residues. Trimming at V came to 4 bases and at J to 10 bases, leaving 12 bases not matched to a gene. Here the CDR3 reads CASSLPAGGAGEQFF. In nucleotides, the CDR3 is TGCGCCAGCAGCCTCCCTGCGGGGGGGGCCGGGGAGCAGTTCTTC.